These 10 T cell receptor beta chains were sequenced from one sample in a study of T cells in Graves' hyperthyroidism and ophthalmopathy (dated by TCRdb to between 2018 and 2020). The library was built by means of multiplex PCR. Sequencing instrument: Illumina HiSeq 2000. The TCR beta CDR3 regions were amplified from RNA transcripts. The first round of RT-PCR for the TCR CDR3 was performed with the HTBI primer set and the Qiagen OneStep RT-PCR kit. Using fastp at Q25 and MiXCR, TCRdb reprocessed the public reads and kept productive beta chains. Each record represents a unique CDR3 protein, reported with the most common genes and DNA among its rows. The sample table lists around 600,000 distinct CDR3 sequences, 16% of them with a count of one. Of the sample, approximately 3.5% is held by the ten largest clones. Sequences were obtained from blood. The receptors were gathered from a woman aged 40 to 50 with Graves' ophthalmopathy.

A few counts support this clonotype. CDR3 DNA sequence: TGCGCCAGCAGCGCAGGGGACAGGAGCAGTGAAGCTTTCTTT. It encodes CASSAGDRSSEAFF. The J gene is TRBJ1-1, the V gene TRBV5-1, with 8 bases matching TRBD1. CDR3 length: 14 amino acids. Germline V gene lookup returns CDR1 SGHRS and CDR2 YFSETQ. After removal of 4 bases from V and 7 bases from J, the junction contained 9 bases not matched to a gene.

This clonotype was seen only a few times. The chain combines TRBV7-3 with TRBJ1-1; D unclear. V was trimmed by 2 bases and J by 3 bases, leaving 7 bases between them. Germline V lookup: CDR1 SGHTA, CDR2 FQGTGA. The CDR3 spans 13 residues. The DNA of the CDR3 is TGTGCCAGCAGCTTATCACAGTACACTGAAGCTTTCTTT. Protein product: CASSLSQYTEAFF.

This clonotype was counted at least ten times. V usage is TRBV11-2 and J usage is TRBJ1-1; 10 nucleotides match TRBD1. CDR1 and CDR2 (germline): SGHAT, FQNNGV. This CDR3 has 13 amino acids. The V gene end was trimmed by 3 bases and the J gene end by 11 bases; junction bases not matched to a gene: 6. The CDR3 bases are TGTGCCAGCAGCTTGACAGGGGGCGCTTCGGCTTTCTTT. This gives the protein CASSLTGGASAFF.

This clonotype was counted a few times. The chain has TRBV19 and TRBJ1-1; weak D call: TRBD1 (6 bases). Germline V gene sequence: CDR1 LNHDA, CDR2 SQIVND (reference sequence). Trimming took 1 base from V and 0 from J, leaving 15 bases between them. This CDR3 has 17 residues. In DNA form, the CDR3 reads TGTGCCAGTAGTATAGGAGGAGGGGGTTTGGTGAACACTGAAGCTTTCTTT. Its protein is CASSIGGGGLVNTEAFF.

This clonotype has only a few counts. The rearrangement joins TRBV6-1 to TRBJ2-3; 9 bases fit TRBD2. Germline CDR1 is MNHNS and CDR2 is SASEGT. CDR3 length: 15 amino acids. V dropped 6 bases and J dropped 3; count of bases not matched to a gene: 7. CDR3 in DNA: TGTGCCAGCAGCGTGACTAGCGGCGCGACAGATACGCAGTATTTT. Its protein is CASSVTSGATDTQYF.

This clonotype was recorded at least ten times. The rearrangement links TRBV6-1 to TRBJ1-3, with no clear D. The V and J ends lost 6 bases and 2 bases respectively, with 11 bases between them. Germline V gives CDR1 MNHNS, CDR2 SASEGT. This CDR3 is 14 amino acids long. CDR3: CASRPLGTGNTIYF. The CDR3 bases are TGTGCCAGCAGGCCACTAGGAACTGGAAACACCATATATTTT.

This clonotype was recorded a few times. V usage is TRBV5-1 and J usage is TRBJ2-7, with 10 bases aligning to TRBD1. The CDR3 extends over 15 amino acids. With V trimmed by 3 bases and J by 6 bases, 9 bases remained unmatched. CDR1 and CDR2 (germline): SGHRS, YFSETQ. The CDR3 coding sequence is TGCGCCAGCAGCTGGTCGACAGGGGGCGGCTCCGAGCAGTACTTC. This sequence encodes CASSWSTGGGSEQYF. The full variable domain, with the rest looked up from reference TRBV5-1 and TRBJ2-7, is KAGVTQTPRYLIKTRGQQVTLSCSPISGHRSVSWYQQTPGQGLQFLFEYFSETQRNKGNFPGRFSGRQFSNSRSEMNVSTLELGDSALYLCASSWSTGGGSEQYFGPGTRLTVT.

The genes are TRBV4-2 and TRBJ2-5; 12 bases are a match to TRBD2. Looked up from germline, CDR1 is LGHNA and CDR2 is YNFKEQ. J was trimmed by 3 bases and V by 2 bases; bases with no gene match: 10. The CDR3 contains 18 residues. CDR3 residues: CASSQRATSGGGEETQYF. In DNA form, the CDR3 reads TGTGCCAGCAGCCAAAGGGCGACTAGCGGGGGAGGGGAAGAGACCCAGTACTTC.

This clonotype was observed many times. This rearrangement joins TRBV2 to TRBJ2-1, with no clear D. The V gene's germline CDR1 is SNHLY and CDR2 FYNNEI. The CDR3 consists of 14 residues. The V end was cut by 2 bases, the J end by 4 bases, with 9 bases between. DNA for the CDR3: TGTGCCAGCAGTGAAAGTTACAGTTACAATGAGCAGTTCTTC. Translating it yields CASSESYSYNEQFF.

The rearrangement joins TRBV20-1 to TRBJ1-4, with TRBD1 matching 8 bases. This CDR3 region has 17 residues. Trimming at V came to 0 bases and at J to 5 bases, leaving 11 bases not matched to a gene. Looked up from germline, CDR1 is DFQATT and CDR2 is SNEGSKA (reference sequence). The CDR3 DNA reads TGCAGTGCTAGAGATGATCCCCGGACAGGGTTGAATGAAAAACTGTTTTTT. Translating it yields CSARDDPRTGLNEKLFF.